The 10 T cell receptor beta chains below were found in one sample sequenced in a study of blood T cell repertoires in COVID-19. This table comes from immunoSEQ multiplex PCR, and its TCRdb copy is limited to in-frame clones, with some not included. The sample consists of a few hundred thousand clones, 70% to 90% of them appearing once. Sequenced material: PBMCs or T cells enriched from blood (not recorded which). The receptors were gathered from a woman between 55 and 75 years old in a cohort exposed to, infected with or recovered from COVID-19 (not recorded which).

Here the CDR3 reads CASSLGGGTTEETQYF. DNA of the CDR3: TGTGCCAGCAGTTTAGGCGGGGGAACGACAGAGGAGACCCAGTACTTC. The V call is TRBV28, the J call TRBJ2-5; 7 bases fit TRBD2. The junction had 11 bases not matched to a gene; V was cut back by 2 bases and J by 5 bases. The length of the CDR3 is 16 residues. CDR1 and CDR2 (germline): MDHEN, SYDVKM.

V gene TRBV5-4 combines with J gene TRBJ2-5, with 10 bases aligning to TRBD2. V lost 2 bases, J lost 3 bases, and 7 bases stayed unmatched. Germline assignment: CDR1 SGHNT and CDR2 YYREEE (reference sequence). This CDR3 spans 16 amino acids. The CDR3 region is CASSFPIAGGKETQYF. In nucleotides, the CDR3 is TGTGCCAGCAGCTTCCCTATAGCGGGAGGAAAAGAGACCCAGTACTTC.

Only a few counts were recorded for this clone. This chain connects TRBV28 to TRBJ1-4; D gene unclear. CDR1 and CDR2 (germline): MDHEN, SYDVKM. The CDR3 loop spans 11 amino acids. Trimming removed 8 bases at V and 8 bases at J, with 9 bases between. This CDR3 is CASRTREKLFF. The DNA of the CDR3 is TGTGCCAGCCGGACTAGGGAAAAACTGTTTTTT.

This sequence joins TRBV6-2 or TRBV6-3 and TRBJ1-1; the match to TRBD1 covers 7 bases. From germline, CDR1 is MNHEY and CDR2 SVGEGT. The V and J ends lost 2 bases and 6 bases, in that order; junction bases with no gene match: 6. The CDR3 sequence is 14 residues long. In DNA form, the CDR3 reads TGTGCCAGCAGTTACACAGGGGTTGAATCTGAAGCTTTCTTT. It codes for CASSYTGVESEAFF.

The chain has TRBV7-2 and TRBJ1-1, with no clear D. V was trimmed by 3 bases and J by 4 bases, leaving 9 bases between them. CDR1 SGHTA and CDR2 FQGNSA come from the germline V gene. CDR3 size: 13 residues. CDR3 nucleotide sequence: TGTGCCAGCAGCTTGGACTGGGGCACTGAAGCTTTCTTT. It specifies CASSLDWGTEAFF.

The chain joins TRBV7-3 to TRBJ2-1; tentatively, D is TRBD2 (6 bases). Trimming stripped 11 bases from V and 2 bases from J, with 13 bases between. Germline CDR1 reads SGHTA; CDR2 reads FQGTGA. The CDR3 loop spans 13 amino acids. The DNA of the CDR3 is TGTGCCTCGGCGGGGCCCCCCTACAATGAGCAGTTCTTC. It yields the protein CASAGPPYNEQFF.

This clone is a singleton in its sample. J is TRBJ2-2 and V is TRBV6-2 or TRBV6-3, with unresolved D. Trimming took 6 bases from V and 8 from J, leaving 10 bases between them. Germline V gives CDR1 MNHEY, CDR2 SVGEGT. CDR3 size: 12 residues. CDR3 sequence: CASSSSLGELFF. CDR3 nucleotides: TGTGCCAGCAGCTCCTCGTTGGGGGAGCTGTTTTTT.

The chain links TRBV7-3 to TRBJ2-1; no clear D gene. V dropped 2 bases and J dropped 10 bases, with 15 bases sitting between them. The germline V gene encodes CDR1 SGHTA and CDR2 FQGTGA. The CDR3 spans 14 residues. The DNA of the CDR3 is TGTGCCAGCAGCTTAGATCCTGGCCCATGGGAGCAGTTCTTC. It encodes CASSLDPGPWEQFF.

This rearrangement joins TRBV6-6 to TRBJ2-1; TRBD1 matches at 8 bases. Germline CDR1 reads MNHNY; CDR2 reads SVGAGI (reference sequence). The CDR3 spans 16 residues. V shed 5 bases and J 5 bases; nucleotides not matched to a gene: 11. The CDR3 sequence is CASSPPGTGWNNEQFF. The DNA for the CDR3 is TGTGCCAGCAGTCCTCCCGGGACAGGTTGGAACAATGAGCAGTTCTTC.

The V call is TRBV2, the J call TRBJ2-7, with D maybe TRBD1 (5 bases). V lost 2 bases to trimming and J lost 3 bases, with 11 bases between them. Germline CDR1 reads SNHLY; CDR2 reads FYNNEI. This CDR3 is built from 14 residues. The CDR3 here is CASSEQGVRYEQYF. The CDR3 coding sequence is TGTGCCAGCAGTGAACAGGGCGTCCGCTACGAGCAGTACTTC. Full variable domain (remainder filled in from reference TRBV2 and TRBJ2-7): EPEVTQTPSHQVTQMGQEVILRCVPISNHLYFYWYRQILGQKVEFLVSFYNNEISEKSEIFDDQFSVERPDGSNFTLKIRSTKLEDSAMYFCASSEQGVRYEQYFGPGTRLTVT.